A single T cell receptor beta chain is shown here with its context. The antigen is not known. This sample stems from a study of beta chain features in type 1 diabetes. Broader study findings: The naive, central memory and Treg TCRB repertoires showed an apparent similarity that was greater among patients than among healthy donors. For Type 1 diabetes patients, all four CD4+ subsets carried TCRB CDR3s that were moderately but significantly shorter. A potential PCR bias toward shorter templates would be equal in patient and control samples.

Germline-derived CDR1 and CDR2 are MDHEN and SYDVKM. There are 15 residues in the CDR3. J was trimmed by 2 bases and V by 11 bases; bases with no gene match: 8. Reverse transcription of all isolated RNA meant that expressed TCRB transcripts were sequenced. The protocol was immunoSEQ multiplex PCR, while the TCRdb copy is restricted to in-frame clones and leaves out a portion. The sample yields roughly 260,000 clones, just over 20% seen once. J is TRBJ2-6 and V is TRBV28; TRBD2 matches 8 bases. The TCR sequence derives from a woman aged 40 to 50 with type 1 diabetes. What was sequenced was naive CD4+ T cells from blood. The CDR3 here is CAARGAGAGANVLTF. Here the CDR3 DNA reads TGTGCCGCCCGGGGAGCGGGAGCTGGGGCCAACGTCCTGACTTTC.